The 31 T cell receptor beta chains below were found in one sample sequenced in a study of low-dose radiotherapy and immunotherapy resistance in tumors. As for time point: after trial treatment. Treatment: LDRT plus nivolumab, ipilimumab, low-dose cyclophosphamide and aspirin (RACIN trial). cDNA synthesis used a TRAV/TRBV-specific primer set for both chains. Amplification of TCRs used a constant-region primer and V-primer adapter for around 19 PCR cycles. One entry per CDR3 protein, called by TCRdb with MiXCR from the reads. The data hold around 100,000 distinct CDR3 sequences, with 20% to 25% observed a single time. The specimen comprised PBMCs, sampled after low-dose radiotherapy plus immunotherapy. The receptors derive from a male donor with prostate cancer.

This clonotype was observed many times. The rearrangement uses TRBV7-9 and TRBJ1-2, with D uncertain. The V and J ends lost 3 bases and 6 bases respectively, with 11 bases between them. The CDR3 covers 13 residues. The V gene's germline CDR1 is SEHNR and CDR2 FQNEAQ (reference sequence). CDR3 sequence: CASSFEASDGYTF. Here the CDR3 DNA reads TGTGCCAGCAGCTTTGAGGCATCGGATGGCTACACCTTC. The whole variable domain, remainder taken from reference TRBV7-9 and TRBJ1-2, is DTGVSQNPRHKITKRGQNVTFRCDPISEHNRLYWYRQTLGQGPEFLTYFQNEAQLEKSRLLSDRFSAERPKGSFSTLEIQRTEQGDSAMYLCASSFEASDGYTFGSGTRLTVV.

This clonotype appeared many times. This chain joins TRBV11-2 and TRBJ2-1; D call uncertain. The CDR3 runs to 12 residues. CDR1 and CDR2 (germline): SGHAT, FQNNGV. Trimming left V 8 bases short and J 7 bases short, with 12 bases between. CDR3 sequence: CASSGGLNEQFF. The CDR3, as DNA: TGTGCCAGCTCGGGTGGTCTAAATGAGCAGTTCTTC. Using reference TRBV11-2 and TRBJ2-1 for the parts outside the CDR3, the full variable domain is EAGVAQSPRYKIIEKRQSVAFWCNPISGHATLYWYQQILGQGPKLLIQFQNNGVVDDSQLPKDRFSAERLKGVDSTLKIQPAKLEDSAVYLCASSGGLNEQFFGPGTRLTVL.

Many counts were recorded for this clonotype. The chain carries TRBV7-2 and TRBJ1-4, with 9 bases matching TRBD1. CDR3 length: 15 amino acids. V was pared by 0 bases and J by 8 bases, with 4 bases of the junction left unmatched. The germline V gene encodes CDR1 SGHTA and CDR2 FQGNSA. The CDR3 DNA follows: TGTGCCAGCAGCTTAGCGGGACAGGGTGGGGAAAAACTGTTTTTT. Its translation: CASSLAGQGGEKLFF.

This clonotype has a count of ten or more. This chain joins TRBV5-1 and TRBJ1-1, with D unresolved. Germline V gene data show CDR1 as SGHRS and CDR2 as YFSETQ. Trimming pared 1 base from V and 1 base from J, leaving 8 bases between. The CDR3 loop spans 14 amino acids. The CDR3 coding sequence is TGCGCCAGCAGCTTGTCTGGACGGAACACTGAAGCTTTCTTT. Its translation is CASSLSGRNTEAFF.

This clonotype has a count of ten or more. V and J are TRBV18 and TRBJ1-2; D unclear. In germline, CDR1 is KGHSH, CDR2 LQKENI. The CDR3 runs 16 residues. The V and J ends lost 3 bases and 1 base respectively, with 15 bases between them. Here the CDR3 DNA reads TGTGCCAGCTCACCGGGAGTAAAACGGGGTAACTATGGCTACACCTTC. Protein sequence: CASSPGVKRGNYGYTF.

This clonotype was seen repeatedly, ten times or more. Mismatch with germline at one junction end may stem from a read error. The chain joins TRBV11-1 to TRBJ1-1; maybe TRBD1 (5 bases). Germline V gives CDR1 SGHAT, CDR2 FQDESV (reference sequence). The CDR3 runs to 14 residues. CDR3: CASTLGPGTTEAFF. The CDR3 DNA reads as TGTGCCAGCACCTTAGGACCAGGGACCACTGAAGCTTTCTTT. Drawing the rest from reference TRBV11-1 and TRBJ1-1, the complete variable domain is EAEVAQSPRYKITEKSQAVAFWCDPISGHATLYWYRQILGQGPELLVQFQDESVVDDSQLPKDRFSAERLKGVDSTLKIQPAELGDSAMYLCASTLGPGTTEAFFGQGTRLTVV.

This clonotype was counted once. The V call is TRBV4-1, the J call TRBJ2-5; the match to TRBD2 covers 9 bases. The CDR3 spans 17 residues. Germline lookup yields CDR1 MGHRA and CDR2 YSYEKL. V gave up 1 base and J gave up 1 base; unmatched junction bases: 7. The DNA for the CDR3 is TGCGCCAGCAGCCAAGTCGGGGGCGGGAGGGCCCAAGAGACCCAGTACTTC. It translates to CASSQVGGGRAQETQYF.

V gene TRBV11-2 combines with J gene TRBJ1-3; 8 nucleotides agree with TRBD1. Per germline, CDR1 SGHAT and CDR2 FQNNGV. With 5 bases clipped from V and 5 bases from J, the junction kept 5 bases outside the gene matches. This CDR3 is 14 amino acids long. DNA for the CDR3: TGTGCCAGCAGCCGAGACAGGGGCAGAAACACCATATATTTT. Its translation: CASSRDRGRNTIYF.

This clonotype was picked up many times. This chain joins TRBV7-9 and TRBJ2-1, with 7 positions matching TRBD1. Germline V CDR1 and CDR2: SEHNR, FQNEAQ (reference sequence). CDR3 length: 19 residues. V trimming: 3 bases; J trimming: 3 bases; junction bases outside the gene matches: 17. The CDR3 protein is CASSFPRTGLRLSYNEQFF. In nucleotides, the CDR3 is TGTGCCAGCAGCTTCCCCCGGACAGGCCTTCGCCTGAGCTACAATGAGCAGTTCTTC.

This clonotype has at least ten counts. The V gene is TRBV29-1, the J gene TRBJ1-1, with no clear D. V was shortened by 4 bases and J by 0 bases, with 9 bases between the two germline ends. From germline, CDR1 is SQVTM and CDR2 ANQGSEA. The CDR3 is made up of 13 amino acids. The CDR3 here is CSVAREMNTEAFF. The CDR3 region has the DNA TGCAGCGTTGCCCGGGAGATGAACACTGAAGCTTTCTTT.

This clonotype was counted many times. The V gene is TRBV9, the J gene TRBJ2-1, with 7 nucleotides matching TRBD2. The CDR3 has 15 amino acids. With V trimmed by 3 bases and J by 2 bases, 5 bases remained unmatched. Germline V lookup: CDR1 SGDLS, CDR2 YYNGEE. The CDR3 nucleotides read TGTGCCAGCAGCGCCGGGGGGACTACCTACAATGAGCAGTTCTTC. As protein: CASSAGGTTYNEQFF.

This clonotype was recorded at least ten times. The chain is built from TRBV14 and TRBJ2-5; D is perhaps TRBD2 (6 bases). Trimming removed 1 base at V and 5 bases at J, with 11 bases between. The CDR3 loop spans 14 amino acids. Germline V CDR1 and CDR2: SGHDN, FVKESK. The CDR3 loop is CASSQGDSRETQYF. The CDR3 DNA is TGTGCCAGCAGCCAAGGGGACTCCCGCGAGACCCAGTACTTC.

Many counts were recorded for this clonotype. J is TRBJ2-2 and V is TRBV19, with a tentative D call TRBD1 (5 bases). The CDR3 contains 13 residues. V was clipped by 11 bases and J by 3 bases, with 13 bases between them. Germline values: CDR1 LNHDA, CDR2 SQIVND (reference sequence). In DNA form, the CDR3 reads TGTGCCGGGTGGGGCGACGACACCGGGGAGCTGTTTTTT. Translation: CAGWGDDTGELFF.

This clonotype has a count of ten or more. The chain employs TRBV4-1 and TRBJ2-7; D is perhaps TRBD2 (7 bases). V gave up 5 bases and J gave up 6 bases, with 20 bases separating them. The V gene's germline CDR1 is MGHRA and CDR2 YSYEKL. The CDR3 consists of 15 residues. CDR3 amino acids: CASSEGGLAVGEQYF. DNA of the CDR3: TGCGCCAGCAGCGAAGGGGGGCTAGCGGTCGGCGAGCAGTACTTC.

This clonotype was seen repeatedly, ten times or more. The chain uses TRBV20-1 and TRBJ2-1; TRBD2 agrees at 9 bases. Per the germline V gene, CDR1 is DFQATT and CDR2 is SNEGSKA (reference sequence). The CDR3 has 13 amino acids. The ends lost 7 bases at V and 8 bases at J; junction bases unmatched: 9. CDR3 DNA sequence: TGCAGTGGGCGGGGTAGCGGGGGCGATGAGCAGTTCTTC. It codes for CSGRGSGGDEQFF.

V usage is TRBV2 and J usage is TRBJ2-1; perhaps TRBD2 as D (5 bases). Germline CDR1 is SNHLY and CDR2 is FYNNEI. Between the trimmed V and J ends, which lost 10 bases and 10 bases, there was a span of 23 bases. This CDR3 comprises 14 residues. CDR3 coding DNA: TGTGCCAACCAGCCGGTGAGCGGTTCCGAGGAGCAGTTCTTC. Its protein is CANQPVSGSEEQFF.

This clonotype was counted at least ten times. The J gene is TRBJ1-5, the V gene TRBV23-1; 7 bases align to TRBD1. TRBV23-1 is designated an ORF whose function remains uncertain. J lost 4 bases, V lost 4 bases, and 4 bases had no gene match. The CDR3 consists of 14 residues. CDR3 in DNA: TGCGCCAGCAGTCGGGCGACAGGGAATCAGCCCCAGCATTTT. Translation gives CASSRATGNQPQHF.

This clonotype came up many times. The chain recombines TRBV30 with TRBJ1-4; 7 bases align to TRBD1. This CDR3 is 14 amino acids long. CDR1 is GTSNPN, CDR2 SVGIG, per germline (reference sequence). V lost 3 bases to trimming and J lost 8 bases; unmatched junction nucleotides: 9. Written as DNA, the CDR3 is TGTGCCTGGAGCGCCGACAGGGCTTGGGAAAAACTGTTTTTT. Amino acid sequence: CAWSADRAWEKLFF. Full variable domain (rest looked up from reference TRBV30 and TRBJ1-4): SQTIHQWPATLVQPVGSPLSLECTVEGTSNPNLYWYRQAAGRGLQLLFYSVGIGQISSEVPQNLSASRPQDRQFILSSKKLLLSDSGFYLCAWSADRAWEKLFFGSGTQLSVL.

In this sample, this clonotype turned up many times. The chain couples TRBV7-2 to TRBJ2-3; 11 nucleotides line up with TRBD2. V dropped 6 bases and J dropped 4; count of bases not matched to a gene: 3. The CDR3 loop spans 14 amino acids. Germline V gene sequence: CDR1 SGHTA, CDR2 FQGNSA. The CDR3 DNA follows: TGTGCCAGCAGGACTAGCGGGGTTCCAGATACGCAGTATTTT. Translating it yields CASRTSGVPDTQYF.

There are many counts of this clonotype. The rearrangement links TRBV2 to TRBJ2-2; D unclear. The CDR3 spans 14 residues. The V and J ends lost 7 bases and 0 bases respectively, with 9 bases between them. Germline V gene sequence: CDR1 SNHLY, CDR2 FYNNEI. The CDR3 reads CASIAAPNTGELFF. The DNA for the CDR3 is TGTGCCAGCATTGCAGCCCCGAACACCGGGGAGCTGTTTTTT.

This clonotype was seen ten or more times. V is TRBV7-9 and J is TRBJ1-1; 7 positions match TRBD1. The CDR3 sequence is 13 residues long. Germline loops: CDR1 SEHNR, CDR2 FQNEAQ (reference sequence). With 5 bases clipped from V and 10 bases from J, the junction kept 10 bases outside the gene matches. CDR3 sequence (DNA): TGTGCCAGCAGCCCGCAGGGGGGCGGTTCAGCTTTCTTT. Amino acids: CASSPQGGGSAFF. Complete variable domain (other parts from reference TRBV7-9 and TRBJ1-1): DTGVSQNPRHKITKRGQNVTFRCDPISEHNRLYWYRQTLGQGPEFLTYFQNEAQLEKSRLLSDRFSAERPKGSFSTLEIQRTEQGDSAMYLCASSPQGGGSAFFGQGTRLTVV.

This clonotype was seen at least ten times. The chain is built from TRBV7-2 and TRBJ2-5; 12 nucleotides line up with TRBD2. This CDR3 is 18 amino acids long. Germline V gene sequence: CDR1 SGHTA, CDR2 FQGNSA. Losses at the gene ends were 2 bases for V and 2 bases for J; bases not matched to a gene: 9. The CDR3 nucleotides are TGTGCCAGCAGCTTACCCCTAAGACTAGCGGGGGAACAAGAGACCCAGTACTTC. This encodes CASSLPLRLAGEQETQYF.

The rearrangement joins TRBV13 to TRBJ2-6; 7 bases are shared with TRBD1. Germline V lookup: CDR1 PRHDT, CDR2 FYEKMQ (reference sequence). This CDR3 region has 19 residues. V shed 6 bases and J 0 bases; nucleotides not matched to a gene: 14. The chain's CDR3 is CASSHRQGVLNSGANVLTF. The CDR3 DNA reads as TGTGCCAGCAGTCACAGACAGGGAGTGTTAAACTCTGGGGCCAACGTCCTGACTTTC.

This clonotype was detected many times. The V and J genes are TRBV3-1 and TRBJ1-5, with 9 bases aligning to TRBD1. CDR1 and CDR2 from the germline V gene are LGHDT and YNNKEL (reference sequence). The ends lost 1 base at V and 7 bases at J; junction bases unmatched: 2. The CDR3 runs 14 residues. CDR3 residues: CASSQADRGQPQHF. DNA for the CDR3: TGTGCCAGCAGCCAAGCGGACAGGGGACAGCCCCAGCATTTT.

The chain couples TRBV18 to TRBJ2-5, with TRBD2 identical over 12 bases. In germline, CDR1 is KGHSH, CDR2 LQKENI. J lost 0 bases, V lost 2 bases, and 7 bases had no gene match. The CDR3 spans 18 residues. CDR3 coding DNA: TGTGCCAGCTCACCATGGACTAGCGGGGCCCGGTACCAAGAGACCCAGTACTTC. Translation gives CASSPWTSGARYQETQYF.

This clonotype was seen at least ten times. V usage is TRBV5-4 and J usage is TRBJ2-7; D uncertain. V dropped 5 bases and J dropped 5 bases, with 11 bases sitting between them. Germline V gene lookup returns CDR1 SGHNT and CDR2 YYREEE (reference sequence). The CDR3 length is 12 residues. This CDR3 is CASSSMTDEQYF. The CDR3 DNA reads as TGTGCCAGCAGTTCTATGACTGACGAGCAGTACTTC.

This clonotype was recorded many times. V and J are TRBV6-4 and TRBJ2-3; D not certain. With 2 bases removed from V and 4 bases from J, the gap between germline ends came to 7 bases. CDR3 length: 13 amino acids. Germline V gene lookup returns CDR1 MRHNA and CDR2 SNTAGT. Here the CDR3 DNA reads TGTGCCAGCAGTGACGGGGATCCAGATACGCAGTATTTT. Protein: CASSDGDPDTQYF.

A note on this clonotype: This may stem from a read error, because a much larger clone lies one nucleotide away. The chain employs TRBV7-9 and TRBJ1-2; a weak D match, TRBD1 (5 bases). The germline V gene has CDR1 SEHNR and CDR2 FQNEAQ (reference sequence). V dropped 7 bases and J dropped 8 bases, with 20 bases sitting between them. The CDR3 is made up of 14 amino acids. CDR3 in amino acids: CASTPGGDFRGYTF. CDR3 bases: TGTGCCAGCACCCCTGGAGGGGATTTCCGGGGCTACACCTTC.

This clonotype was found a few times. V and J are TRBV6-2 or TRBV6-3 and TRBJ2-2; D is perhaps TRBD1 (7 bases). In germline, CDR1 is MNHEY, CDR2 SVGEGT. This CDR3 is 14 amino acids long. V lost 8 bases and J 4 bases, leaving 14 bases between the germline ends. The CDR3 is CASGGGAVTGELFF. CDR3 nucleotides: TGTGCCAGCGGAGGGGGCGCGGTCACCGGGGAGCTGTTTTTT.

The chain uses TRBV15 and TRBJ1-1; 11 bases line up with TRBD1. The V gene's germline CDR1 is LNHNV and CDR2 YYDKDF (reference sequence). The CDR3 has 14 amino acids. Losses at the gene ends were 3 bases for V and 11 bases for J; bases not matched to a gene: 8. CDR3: CATSSVRTGGWAFF. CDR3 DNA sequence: TGTGCCACCAGCAGCGTCCGGACAGGGGGCTGGGCTTTCTTT.

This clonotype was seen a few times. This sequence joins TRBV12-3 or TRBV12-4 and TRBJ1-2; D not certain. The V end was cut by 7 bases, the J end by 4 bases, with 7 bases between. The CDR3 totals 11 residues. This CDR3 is CASTGFYGYTF. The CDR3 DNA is TGTGCCAGCACTGGGTTCTATGGCTACACCTTC.